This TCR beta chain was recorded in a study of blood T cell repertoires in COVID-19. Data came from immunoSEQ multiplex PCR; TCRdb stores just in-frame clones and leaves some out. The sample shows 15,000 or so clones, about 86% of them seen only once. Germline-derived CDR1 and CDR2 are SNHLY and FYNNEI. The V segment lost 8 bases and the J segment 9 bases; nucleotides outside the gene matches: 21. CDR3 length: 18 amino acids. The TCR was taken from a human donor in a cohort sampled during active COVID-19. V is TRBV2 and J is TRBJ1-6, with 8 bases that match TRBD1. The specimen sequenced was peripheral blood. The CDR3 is CASSRQGDRFRFRSPLHF. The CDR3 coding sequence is TGTGCCAGCTCGAGACAAGGGGACAGGTTTAGGTTTCGTTCACCCCTCCACTTT.